The sequence of this T cell receptor beta chain was determined in a study of blood T cell repertoires in COVID-19. The table came from immunoSEQ multiplex PCR; TCRdb's copy has only in-frame clones and leaves some out. Here the sample spans 65,000 or so clones, 76% being singletons. Per the germline V gene, CDR1 is LNHDA and CDR2 is SQIVND (reference sequence). There are 16 residues in the CDR3. J gave up 2 bases and V 4 bases, and 9 bases lay outside the gene matches. The specimen sequenced was peripheral blood. This clonotype was obtained from a woman aged 45-65 years with active or convalescent COVID-19. The chain uses TRBV19 and TRBJ2-3; 7 bases are shared with TRBD1. The DNA for the CDR3 is TGTGCCAGTAGTAGAGACAGGGCCCGCCTCACAGATACGCAGTATTTT. Translating it yields CASSRDRARLTDTQYF.